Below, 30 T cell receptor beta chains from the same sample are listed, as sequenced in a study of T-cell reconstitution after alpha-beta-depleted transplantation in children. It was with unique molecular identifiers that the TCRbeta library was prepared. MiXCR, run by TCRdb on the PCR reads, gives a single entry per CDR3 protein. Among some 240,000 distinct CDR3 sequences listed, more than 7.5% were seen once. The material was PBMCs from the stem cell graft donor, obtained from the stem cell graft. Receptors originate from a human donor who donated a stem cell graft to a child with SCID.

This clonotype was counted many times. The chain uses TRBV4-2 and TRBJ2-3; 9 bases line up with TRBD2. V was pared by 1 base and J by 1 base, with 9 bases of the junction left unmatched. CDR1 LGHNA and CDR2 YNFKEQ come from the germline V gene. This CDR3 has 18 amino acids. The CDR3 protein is CASSQGGPSGDRTDTQYF. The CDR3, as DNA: TGTGCCAGCAGCCAAGGAGGTCCTAGCGGGGACCGCACAGATACGCAGTATTTT.

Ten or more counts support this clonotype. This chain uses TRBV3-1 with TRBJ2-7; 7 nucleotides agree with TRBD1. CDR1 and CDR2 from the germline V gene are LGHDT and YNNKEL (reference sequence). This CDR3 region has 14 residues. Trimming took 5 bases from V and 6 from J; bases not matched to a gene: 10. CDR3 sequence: CASSATHTGVEQYF. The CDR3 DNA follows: TGTGCCAGCAGCGCTACACATACAGGGGTCGAGCAGTACTTC.

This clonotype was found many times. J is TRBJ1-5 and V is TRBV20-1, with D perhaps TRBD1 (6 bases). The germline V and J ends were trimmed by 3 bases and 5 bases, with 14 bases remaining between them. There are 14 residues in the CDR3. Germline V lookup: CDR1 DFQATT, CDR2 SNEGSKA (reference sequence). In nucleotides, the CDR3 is TGCAGTGCTAGTTGGCTTCCAGGGGATCAGCCCCAGCATTTT. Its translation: CSASWLPGDQPQHF.

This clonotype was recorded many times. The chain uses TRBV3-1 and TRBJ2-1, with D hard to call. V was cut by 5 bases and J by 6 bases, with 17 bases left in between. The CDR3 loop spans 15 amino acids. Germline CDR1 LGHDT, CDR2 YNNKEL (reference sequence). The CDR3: CASSSPVSSGNEQFF. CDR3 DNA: TGTGCCAGCAGCAGCCCGGTTTCTAGTGGCAATGAGCAGTTCTTC.

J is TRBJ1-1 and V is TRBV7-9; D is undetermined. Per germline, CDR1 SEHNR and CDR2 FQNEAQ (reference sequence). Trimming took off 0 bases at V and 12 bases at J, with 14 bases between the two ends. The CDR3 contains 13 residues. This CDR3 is CASSLADEGGTFF. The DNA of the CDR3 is TGTGCCAGCAGCTTAGCCGACGAGGGCGGGACTTTCTTT.

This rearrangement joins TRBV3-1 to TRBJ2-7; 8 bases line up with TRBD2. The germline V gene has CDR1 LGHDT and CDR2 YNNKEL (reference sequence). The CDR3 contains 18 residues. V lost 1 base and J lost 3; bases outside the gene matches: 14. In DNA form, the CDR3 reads TGTGCCAGCAGCCAAGTTCGGCCTAGCGGGCGACTTTACTACGAGCAGTACTTC. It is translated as CASSQVRPSGRLYYEQYF.

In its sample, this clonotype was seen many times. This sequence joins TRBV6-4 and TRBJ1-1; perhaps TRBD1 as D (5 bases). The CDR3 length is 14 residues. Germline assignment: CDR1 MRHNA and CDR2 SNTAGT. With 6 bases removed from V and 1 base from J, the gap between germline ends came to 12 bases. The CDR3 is CASRISTGNTEAFF. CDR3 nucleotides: TGTGCCAGCAGGATATCAACAGGGAACACTGAAGCTTTCTTT.

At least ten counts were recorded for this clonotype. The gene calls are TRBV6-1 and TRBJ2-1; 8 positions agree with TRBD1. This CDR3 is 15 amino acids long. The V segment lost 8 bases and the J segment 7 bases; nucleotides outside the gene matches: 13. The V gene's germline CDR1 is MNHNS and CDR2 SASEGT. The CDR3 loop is CASWDGQGFGNEQFF. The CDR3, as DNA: TGTGCCAGCTGGGACGGACAGGGATTCGGGAATGAGCAGTTCTTC.

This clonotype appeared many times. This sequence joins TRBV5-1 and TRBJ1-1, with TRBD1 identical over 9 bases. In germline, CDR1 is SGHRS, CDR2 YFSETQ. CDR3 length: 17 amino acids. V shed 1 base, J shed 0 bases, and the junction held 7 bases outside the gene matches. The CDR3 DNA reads TGCGCCAGCAGCTTGCAACCGGGACAGGGTCTGAACACTGAAGCTTTCTTT. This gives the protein CASSLQPGQGLNTEAFF.

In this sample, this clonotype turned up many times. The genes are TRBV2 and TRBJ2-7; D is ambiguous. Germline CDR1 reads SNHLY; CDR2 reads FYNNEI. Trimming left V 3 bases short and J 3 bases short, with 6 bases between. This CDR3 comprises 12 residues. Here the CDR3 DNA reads TGTGCCAGCAGTGACCCGGTCTACGAGCAGTACTTC. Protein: CASSDPVYEQYF.

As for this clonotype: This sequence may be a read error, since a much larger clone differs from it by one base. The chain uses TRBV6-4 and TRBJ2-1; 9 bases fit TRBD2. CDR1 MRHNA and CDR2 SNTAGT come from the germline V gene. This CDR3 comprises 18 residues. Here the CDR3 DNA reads TGTGCCTGCAGTTTAAAGGGTAGCGGGGGACCGACAGACAATGAGCAGTTCTTC. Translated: CACSLKGSGGPTDNEQFF.

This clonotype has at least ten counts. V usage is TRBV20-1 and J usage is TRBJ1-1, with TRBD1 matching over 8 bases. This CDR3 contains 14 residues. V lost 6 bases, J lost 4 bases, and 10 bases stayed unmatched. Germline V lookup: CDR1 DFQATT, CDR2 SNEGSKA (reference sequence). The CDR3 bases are TGCAGTGCCACATGGACAGGGAGGGCCACTGAAGCTTTCTTT. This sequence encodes CSATWTGRATEAFF.

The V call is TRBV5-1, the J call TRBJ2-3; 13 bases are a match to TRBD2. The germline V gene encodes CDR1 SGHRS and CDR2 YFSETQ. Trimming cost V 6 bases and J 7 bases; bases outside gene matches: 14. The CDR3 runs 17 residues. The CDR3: CASMTSGRSPTTNTQYF. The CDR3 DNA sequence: TGCGCCAGCATGACTAGCGGGAGGTCTCCCACAACCAATACGCAGTATTTT.

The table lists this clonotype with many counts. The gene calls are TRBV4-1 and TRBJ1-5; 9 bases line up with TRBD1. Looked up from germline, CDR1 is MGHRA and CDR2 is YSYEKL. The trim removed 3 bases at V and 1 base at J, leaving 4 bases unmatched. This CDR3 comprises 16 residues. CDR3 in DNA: TGCGCCAGCAGCCAGCCCGGGACAGGGAGCAATCAGCCCCAGCATTTT. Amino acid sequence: CASSQPGTGSNQPQHF.

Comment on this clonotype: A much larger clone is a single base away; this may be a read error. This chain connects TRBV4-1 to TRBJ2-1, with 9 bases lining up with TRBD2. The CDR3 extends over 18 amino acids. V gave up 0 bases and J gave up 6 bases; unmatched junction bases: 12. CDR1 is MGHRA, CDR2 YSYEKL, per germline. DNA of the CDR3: TGCGCCAGCAGCCAAGAGGTAGCCGGTCTAGCGGGGCCCAATGAGCAGTTCTTC. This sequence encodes CASSQEVAGLAGPNEQFF.

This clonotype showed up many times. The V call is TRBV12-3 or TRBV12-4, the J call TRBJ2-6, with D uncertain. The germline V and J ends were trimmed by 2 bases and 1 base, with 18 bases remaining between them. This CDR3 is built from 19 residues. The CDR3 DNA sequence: TGTGCCAGCAGTTTAAGGGTCCTACTTGGGCGGTCTGGGGCCAACGTCCTGACTTTC. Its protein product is CASSLRVLLGRSGANVLTF.

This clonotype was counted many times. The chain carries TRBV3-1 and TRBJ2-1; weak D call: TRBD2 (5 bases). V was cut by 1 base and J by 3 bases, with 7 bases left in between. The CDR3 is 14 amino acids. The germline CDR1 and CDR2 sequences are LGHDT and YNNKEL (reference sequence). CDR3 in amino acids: CASSQAGGYNEQFF. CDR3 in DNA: TGTGCCAGCAGCCAAGCTGGAGGCTACAATGAGCAGTTCTTC.

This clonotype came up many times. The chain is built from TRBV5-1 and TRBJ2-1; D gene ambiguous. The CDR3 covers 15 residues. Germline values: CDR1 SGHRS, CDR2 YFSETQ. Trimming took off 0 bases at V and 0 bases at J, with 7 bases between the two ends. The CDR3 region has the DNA TGCGCCAGCAGCTTGGCCTCCAGCTCCTACAATGAGCAGTTCTTC. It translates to CASSLASSSYNEQFF.

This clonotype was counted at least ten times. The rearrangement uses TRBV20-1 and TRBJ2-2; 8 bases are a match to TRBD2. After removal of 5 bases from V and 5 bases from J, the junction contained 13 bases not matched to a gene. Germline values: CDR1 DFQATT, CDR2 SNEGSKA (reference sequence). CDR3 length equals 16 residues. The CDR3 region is CSAYAGTRGGTGELFF. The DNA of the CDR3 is TGCAGTGCTTACGCCGGGACTAGAGGTGGTACCGGGGAGCTGTTTTTT.

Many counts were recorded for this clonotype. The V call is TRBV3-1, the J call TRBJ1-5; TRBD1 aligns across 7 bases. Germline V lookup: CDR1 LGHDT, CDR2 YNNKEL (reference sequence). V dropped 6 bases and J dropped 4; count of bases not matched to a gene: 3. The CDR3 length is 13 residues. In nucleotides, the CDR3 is TGTGCCAGCAGTCAGGACAGGAATCAGCCCCAGCATTTT. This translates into CASSQDRNQPQHF.

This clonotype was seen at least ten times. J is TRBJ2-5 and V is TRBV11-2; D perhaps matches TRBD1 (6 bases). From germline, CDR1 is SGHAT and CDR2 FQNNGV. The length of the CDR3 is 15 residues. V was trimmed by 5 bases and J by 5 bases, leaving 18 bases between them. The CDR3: CASSRSHGQSETQYF. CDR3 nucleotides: TGTGCCAGCAGCCGATCCCACGGACAGTCGGAGACCCAGTACTTC.

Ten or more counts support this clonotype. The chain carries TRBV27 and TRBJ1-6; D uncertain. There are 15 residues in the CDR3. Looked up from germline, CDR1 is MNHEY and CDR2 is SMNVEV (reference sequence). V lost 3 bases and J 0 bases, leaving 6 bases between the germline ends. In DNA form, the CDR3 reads TGTGCCAGCAGTTTTATGGACTCCTATAATTCACCCCTCCACTTT. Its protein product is CASSFMDSYNSPLHF.

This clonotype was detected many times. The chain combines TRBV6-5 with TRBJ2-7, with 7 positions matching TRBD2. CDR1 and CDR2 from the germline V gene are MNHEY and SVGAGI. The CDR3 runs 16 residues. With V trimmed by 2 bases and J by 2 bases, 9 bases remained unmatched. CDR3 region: CASSYLGGGPTYEQYF. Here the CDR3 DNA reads TGTGCCAGCAGTTACCTCGGGGGAGGGCCTACCTACGAGCAGTACTTC.

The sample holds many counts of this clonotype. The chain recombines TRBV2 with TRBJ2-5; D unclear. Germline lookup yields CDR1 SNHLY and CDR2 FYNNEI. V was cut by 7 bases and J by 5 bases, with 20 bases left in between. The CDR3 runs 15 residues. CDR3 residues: CASTAERAFGETQYF. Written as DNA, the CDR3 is TGTGCCAGCACTGCCGAAAGGGCATTCGGCGAGACCCAGTACTTC.

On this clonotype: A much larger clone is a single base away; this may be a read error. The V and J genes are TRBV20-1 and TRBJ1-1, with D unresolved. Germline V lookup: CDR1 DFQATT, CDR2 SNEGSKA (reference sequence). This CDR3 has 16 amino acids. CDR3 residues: CCARVSGKVGNTEAFF. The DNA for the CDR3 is TGCTGTGCTAGAGTCTCGGGGAAAGTGGGGAACACTGAAGCTTTCTTT.

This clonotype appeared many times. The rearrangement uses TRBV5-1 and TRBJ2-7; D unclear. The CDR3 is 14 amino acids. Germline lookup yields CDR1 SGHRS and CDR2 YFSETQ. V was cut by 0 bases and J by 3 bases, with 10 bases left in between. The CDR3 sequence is CASSLDRVDYEQYF. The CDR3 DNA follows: TGCGCCAGCAGCTTGGATAGGGTAGACTACGAGCAGTACTTC.

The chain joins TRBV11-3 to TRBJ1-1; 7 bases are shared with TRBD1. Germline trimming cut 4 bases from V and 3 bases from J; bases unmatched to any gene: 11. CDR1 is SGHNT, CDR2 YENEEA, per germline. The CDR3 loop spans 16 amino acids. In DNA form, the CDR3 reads TGTGCCAGCAGCTACGGGGGAGAGGGGGCGGACACTGAAGCTTTCTTT. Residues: CASSYGGEGADTEAFF.

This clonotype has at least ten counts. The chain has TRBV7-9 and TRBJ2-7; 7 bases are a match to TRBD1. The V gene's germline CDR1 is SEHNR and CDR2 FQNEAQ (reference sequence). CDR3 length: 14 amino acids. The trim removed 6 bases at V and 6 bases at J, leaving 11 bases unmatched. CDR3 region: CASRGTRDSAEQYF. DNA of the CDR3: TGTGCCAGCAGAGGGACCCGGGACAGTGCCGAGCAGTACTTC.

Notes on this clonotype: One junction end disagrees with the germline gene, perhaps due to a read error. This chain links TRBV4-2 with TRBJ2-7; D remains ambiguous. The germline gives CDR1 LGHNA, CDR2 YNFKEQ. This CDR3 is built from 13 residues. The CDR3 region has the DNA TGTGGCAGCAGCCAAGTTTCAACCTACGAGCAGTACTTC. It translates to CGSSQVSTYEQYF.

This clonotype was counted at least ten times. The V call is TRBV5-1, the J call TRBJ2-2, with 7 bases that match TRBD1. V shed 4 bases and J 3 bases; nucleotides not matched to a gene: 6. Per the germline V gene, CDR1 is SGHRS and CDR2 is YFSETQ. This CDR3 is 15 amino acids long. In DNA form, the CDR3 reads TGCGCCAGCAGCGCCGCCGGGACAGACACCGGGGAGCTGTTTTTT. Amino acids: CASSAAGTDTGELFF. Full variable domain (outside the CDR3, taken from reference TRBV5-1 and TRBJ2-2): KAGVTQTPRYLIKTRGQQVTLSCSPISGHRSVSWYQQTPGQGLQFLFEYFSETQRNKGNFPGRFSGRQFSNSRSEMNVSTLELGDSALYLCASSAAGTDTGELFFGEGSRLTVL.